Listed here are 11 T cell receptor beta chains from one sample, sequenced in a study of T cells after yellow fever vaccination. TCRdb re-analysed the 5' RACE reads in MiXCR, keeping a single row per CDR3 protein. The repertoire includes over 150,000 distinct CDR3 sequences, roughly 6.4% of them detected once, and roughly 3% sits in the top ten. The sequenced sample was CD4+ T cells sorted from PBMCs, obtained on the day of the first yellow fever vaccination. The receptors stem from a man between 18 and 29 years old who received the YFV17D yellow fever vaccine.

The CDR3 protein is CATSDRPKNIQYF. CDR3 DNA: TGTGCCACCTCGGACAGGCCCAAAAACATTCAGTACTTC. This chain connects TRBV3-1 to TRBJ2-4; 7 bases fit TRBD1. The CDR3 spans 13 residues. The junction had 5 bases not matched to a gene; V was cut back by 10 bases and J by 2 bases. Germline loops: CDR1 LGHDT, CDR2 YNNKEL (reference sequence). Looking up the rest from reference TRBV3-1 and TRBJ2-4 gives the full variable domain: DTAVSQTPKYLVTQMGNDKSIKCEQNLGHDTMYWYKQDSKKFLKIMFSYNNKELIINETVPNRFSPKSPDKAHLNLHINSLELGDSAVYFCATSDRPKNIQYFGAGTRLSVL.

The J gene is TRBJ1-6, the V gene TRBV20-1; D uncertain. V gave up 1 base and J gave up 7 bases, with 8 bases separating them. The CDR3 has 13 residues. Germline CDR1 is DFQATT and CDR2 is SNEGSKA (reference sequence). The CDR3 region has the DNA TGCAGTGCTAGAGTGGAGGCGAATTCACCCCTCCACTTT. This codes for CSARVEANSPLHF.

Many counts were recorded for this clonotype. J is TRBJ1-6 and V is TRBV4-3; 7 bases match TRBD1. Trimming at V came to 6 bases and at J to 6 bases, leaving 11 bases not matched to a gene. Germline CDR1 reads LGHNA; CDR2 reads YSLEER. The CDR3 is 16 amino acids. CDR3 DNA sequence: TGCGCCAGCAGAACCAACACCGGGACAGTTAATTCACCCCTCCACTTT. Amino acids: CASRTNTGTVNSPLHF.

This clonotype was picked up a small number of times. The V gene is TRBV28, the J gene TRBJ1-4, with a possible D match to TRBD1 (5 bases). Trimming left V 7 bases short and J 3 bases short, with 9 bases between. The CDR3 is made up of 13 amino acids. From germline, CDR1 is MDHEN and CDR2 SYDVKM. The CDR3 nucleotides are TGTGCCAGCACCGGGGCGCCTAATGAAAAACTGTTTTTT. It is translated as CASTGAPNEKLFF.

The table lists this clonotype with a few counts. Here the CDR3 DNA reads TGTGCCAGCAGCCAAGTCGAGAGGACAGGGATTGATCAGCCCCAGCATTTT. It codes for CASSQVERTGIDQPQHF. The chain links TRBV4-2 to TRBJ1-5; 8 positions agree with TRBD1. This CDR3 has 17 amino acids. Per germline, CDR1 LGHNA and CDR2 YNFKEQ. Trimming at V came to 1 base and at J to 5 bases, leaving 10 bases not matched to a gene.

This clonotype was seen many times. As DNA, the CDR3 is TGCAGTGCTAGAGATCGTCAACAGGGGAAGGGCTACACCTTC. Protein: CSARDRQQGKGYTF. The genes are TRBV20-1 and TRBJ1-2; 7 positions match TRBD1. V lost 0 bases to trimming and J lost 8 bases; unmatched junction nucleotides: 9. The germline V gene encodes CDR1 DFQATT and CDR2 SNEGSKA (reference sequence). The CDR3 spans 14 residues.

This clonotype was seen many times. The chain recombines TRBV7-8 with TRBJ1-1; D is perhaps TRBD1 (6 bases). V dropped 6 bases and J dropped 1 base, with 15 bases sitting between them. The germline V gene has CDR1 SGHVS and CDR2 FQNEAQ. CDR3 length: 15 residues. CDR3 sequence: CASRRRGTKNTEAFF. In nucleotides, the CDR3 is TGTGCCAGCAGACGACGGGGGACAAAGAACACTGAAGCTTTCTTT.

Notes on this clonotype: This may be a read error: a much more frequent sequence differs by one nucleotide. Here the CDR3 DNA reads TGTGCCAGCAGCCAATGGGGCCCCTACAATGAGCAGTTCTTC. Its translation: CASSQWGPYNEQFF. The V call is TRBV14, the J call TRBJ2-1, with D possibly TRBD1 on 5 matching bases. Trimming left V 2 bases short and J 2 bases short, with 7 bases between. CDR1 SGHDN and CDR2 FVKESK come from the germline V gene. The CDR3 is 14 amino acids. The full variable domain, in which reference TRBV14 and TRBJ2-1 provide the parts outside the CDR3, is EAGVTQFPSHSVIEKGQTVTLRCDPISGHDNLYWYRRVMGKEIKFLLHFVKESKQDESGMPNNRFLAERTGGTYSTLKVQPAELEDSGVYFCASSQWGPYNEQFFGPGTRLTVL.

This chain links TRBV6-2 or TRBV6-3 with TRBJ1-2; perhaps TRBD1 as D (5 bases). This CDR3 comprises 13 residues. Germline V CDR1 and CDR2: MNHEY, SVGEGT. Trimming left V 5 bases short and J 7 bases short, with 14 bases between. The CDR3 DNA reads as TGTGCCAGCAGTAGAGGACATACGGGTGGCTACACCTTC. The encoded protein is CASSRGHTGGYTF.

There are many counts of this clonotype. The chain joins TRBV20-1 to TRBJ2-5; D remains ambiguous. Looked up from germline, CDR1 is DFQATT and CDR2 is SNEGSKA (reference sequence). V was shortened by 6 bases and J by 0 bases, with 8 bases between the two germline ends. This CDR3 has 12 residues. The chain's CDR3 is CSATRDQETQYF. The CDR3 bases are TGCAGTGCCACCCGGGACCAAGAGACCCAGTACTTC.

V gene TRBV12-3 or TRBV12-4 combines with J gene TRBJ2-1; TRBD2 matches 9 bases. The CDR3 length is 16 residues. The trim removed 4 bases at V and 3 bases at J, leaving 7 bases unmatched. The CDR3 sequence is CASSSRRGGRYNEQFF. The CDR3, as DNA: TGTGCCAGCAGTTCTCGGCGGGGGGGCCGCTACAATGAGCAGTTCTTC.